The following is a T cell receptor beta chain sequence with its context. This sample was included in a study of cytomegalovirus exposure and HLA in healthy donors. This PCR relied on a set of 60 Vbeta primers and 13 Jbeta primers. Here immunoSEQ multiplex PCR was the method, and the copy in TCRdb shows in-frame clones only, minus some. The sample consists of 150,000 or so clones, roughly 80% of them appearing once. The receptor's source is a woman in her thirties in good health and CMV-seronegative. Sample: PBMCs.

The CDR3 DNA follows: TGTGCCAGCACTGCGTTGGGACTGGAAGGAAACACCATATATTTT. This codes for CASTALGLEGNTIYF. This sequence joins TRBV2 and TRBJ1-3, with D tentatively TRBD1 (5 bases). The length of the CDR3 is 15 residues. Per the germline V gene, CDR1 is SNHLY and CDR2 is FYNNEI. Trimming shortened V by 7 bases and J by 4 bases, and 17 bases separated the two germline ends.